This T cell receptor (beta chain) was observed in a study of brain T cells in children with intractable seizures. The germline CDR1 and CDR2 sequences are SGHTA and FQGTGA. This CDR3 is built from 15 residues. V dropped 2 bases and J dropped 4; count of bases not matched to a gene: 7. Sequencing was limited to surgery cases with top T cell transcript signatures in brain tissue. At least one anti-epileptic drug was given before surgery. General study results and limits: Viral specificity was inferred only from CDR3 similarity; HCMV serostatus was unknown. Pre-surgery blood may have been undersampled, hiding some clones.

On this clone itself: The antigen remains undetermined.

Profiling relied on immunoSEQ multiplex PCR, and the TCRdb table lists in-frame clones only, not all of them. This table holds approximately 77,000 clones, about 93% found once. Sequencing used peripheral blood, obtained at surgery. This chain joins TRBV7-3 and TRBJ1-2; 7 bases fit TRBD1. The sequence came from a boy younger than two with tuberous sclerosis and intractable seizures. Here the CDR3 DNA reads TGTGCCAGCAGCTTAGAAAAACAGGGGATCTATGGCTACACCTTC. Its translation is CASSLEKQGIYGYTF.